This T cell receptor beta chain came from a study of post-analysis software for immune sequencing data. Across the study: Relapsing-remitting, secondary progressive and progressive-relapsing courses of multiple sclerosis were included. Findings and caveats of the study: Diversity measured as normalized Chao1 was significantly lower in multiple sclerosis patients than in controls. About 5 TRBV segments (TRBV5-6, TRBV5-1 and TRBV20-1 among them) occurred more frequently in patients than in controls.

Worth noting for this clonotype: Its target is not known.

Unique molecular identifiers featured in each of the TCR beta cDNA libraries. Input of about 0.9 to 10 million T cells yielded about half a million cDNA molecules. From the PCR reads, TCRdb called clonotypes with MiXCR, one entry per CDR3 protein. The sample contains about 200,000 distinct CDR3 sequences, around 30% of which appear only once. V lost 4 bases to trimming and J lost 6 bases, with 13 bases between them. CDR1 and CDR2 (germline): SGHDN, FVKESK. The CDR3 totals 15 residues. The source is a girl aged 2 to 17 with multiple sclerosis. The chain uses TRBV14 and TRBJ1-6; no firm D call. The sample consisted of blood. The CDR3 is CASSPRGVFNSPLHF. DNA for the CDR3: TGTGCCAGCAGCCCCCGGGGAGTGTTTAATTCACCCCTCCACTTT.